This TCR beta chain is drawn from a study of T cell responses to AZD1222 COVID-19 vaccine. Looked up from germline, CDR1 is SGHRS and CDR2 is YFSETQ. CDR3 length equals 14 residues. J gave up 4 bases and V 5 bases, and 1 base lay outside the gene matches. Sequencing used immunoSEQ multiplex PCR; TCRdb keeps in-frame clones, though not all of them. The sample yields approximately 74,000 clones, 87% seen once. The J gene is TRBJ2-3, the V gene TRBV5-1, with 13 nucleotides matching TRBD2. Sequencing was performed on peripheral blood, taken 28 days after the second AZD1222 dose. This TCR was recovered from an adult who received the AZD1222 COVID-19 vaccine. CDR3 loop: CASSGLAGADTQYF. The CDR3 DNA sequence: TGCGCCAGCAGTGGACTAGCGGGAGCAGATACGCAGTATTTT.